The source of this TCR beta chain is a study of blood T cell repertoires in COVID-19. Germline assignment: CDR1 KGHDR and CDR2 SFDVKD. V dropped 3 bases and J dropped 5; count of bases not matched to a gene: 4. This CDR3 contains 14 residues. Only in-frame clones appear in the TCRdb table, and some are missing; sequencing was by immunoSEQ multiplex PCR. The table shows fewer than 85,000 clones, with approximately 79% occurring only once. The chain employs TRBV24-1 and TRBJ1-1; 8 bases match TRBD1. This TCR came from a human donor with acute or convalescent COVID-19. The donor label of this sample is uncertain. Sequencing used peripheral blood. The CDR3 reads CATSDRTGGTEAFF. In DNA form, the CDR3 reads TGTGCCACCAGTGATCGAACAGGGGGGACTGAAGCTTTCTTT.